This TCR beta chain is from a study of blood T cells in healthy people across ages. CDR3 length: 13 residues. Germline CDR1 reads MNHNS; CDR2 reads SASEGT. Trimming stripped 2 bases from V and 4 bases from J, with 5 bases between. A J-beta primer mix and a sample-barcoded 5' primer were used in a second PCR of about 7 to 12 cycles. MiXCR was run by TCRdb on the 5' RACE reads, yielding one entry per CDR3 protein. The sample records around 1,000,000 distinct CDR3 sequences, 20% to 25% being singletons. These data are also associated with another study on T cells of mothers and their children.

This chain uses TRBV6-1 with TRBJ2-2; no definite D call. The sequenced sample consisted of blood. This sequence originates from a girl aged 2 to 10 in good health. The CDR3 protein is CASSEKATGELFF. CDR3 sequence (DNA): TGTGCCAGCAGTGAAAAGGCCACCGGGGAGCTGTTTTTT.